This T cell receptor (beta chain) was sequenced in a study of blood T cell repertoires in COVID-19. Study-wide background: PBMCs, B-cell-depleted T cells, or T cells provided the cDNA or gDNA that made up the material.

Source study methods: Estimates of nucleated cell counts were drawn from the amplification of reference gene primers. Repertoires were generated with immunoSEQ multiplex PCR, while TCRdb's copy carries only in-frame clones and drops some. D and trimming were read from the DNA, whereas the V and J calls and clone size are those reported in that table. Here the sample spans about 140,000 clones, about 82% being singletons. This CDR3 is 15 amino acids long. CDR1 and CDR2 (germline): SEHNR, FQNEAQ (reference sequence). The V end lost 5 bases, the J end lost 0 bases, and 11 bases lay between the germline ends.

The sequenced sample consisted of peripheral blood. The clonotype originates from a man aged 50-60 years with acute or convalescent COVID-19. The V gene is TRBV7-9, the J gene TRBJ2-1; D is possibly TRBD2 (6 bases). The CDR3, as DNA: TGTGCCAGCAGCCGGGACTCCAGCTCCTACAATGAGCAGTTCTTC. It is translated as CASSRDSSSYNEQFF. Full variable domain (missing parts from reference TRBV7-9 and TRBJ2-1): DTGVSQNPRHKITKRGQNVTFRCDPISEHNRLYWYRQTLGQGPEFLTYFQNEAQLEKSRLLSDRFSAERPKGSFSTLEIQRTEQGDSAMYLCASSRDSSSYNEQFFGPGTRLTVL.